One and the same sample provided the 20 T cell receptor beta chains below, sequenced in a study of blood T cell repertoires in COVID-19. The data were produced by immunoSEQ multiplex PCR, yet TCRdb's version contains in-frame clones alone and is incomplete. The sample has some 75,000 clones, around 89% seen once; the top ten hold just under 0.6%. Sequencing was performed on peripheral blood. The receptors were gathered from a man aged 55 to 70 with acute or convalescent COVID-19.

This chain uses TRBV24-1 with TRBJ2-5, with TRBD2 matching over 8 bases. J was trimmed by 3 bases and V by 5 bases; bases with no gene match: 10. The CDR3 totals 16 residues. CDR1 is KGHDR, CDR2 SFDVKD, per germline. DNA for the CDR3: TGTGCCACCAGTGCGTTTTCCGGGAGGGCCGAAGAGACCCAGTACTTC. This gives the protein CATSAFSGRAEETQYF.

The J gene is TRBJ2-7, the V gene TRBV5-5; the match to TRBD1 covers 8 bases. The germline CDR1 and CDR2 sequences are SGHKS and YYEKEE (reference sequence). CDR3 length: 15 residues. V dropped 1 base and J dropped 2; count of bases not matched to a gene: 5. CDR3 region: CASSLLQGEAYEQYF. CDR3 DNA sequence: TGTGCCAGCAGCTTGTTACAGGGGGAGGCCTACGAGCAGTACTTC. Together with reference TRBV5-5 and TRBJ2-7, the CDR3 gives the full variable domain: DAGVTQSPTHLIKTRGQQVTLRCSPISGHKSVSWYQQVLGQGPQFIFQYYEKEERGRGNFPDRFSARQFPNYSSELNVNALLLGDSALYLCASSLLQGEAYEQYFGPGTRLTVT.

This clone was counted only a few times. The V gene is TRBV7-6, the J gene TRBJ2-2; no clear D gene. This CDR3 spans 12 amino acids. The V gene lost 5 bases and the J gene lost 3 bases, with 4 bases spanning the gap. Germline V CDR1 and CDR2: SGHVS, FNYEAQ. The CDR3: CASSLHTGELFF. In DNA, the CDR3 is TGTGCCAGCAGCCTCCACACCGGGGAGCTGTTTTTT.

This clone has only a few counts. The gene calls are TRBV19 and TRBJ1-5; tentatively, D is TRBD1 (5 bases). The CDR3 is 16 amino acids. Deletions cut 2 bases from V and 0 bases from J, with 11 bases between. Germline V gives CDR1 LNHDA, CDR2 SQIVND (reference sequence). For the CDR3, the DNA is TGTGCCAGTAGTATAAGCTCAGGGATTAGCAATCAGCCCCAGCATTTT. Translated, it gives CASSISSGISNQPQHF.

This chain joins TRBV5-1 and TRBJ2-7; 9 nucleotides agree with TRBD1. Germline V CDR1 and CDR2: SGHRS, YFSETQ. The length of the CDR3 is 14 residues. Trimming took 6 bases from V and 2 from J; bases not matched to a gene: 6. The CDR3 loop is CASTTRTGAYEQYF. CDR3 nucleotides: TGCGCCAGCACTACCCGGACAGGGGCCTACGAGCAGTACTTC.

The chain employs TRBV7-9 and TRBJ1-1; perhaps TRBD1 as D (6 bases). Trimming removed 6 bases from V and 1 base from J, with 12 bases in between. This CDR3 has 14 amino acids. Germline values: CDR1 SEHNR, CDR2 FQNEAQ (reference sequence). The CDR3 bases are TGTGCCAGCAGGAGGGACATATCGAACACTGAAGCTTTCTTT. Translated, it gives CASRRDISNTEAFF.

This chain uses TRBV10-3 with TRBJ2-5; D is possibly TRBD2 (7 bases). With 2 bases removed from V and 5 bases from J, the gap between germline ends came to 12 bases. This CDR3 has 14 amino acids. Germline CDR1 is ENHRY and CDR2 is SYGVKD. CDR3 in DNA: TGTGCCATCAGTGAGCCGGGGGGCCGGGAGACCCAGTACTTC. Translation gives CAISEPGGRETQYF.

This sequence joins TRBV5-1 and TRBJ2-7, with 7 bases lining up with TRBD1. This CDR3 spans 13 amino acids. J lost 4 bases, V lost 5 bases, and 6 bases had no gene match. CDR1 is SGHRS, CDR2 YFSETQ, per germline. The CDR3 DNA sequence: TGCGCCAGCAGTTGGGACAGCAATTACGAGCAGTACTTC. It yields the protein CASSWDSNYEQYF.

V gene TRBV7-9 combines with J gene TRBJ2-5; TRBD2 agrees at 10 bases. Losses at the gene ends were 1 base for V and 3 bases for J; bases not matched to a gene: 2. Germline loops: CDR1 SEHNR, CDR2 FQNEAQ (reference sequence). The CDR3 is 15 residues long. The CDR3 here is CASSLDGTSEETQYF. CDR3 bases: TGTGCCAGCAGCTTAGACGGGACTAGCGAAGAGACCCAGTACTTC. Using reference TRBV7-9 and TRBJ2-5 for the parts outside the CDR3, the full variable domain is DTGVSQNPRHKITKRGQNVTFRCDPISEHNRLYWYRQTLGQGPEFLTYFQNEAQLEKSRLLSDRFSAERPKGSFSTLEIQRTEQGDSAMYLCASSLDGTSEETQYFGPGTRLLVL.

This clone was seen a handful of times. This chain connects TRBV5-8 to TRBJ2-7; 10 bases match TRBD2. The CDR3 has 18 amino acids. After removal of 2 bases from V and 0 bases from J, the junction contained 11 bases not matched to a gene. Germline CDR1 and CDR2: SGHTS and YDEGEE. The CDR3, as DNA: TGTGCCAGCAGCTTCCTCGGACTAGCGGCCACTTCCTCCTACGAGCAGTACTTC. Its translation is CASSFLGLAATSSYEQYF. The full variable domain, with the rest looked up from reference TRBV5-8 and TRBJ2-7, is EAGVTQSPTHLIKTRGQQATLRCSPISGHTSVYWYQQALGLGLQFLLWYDEGEERNRGNFPPRFSGRQFPNYSSELNVNALELEDSALYLCASSFLGLAATSSYEQYFGPGTRLTVT.

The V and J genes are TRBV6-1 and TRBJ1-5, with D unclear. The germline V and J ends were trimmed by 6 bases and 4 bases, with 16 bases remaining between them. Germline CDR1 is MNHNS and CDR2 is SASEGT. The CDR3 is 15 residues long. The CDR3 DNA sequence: TGTGCCAGCAGCCTACCCGCGGTCCGGAATCAGCCCCAGCATTTT. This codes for CASSLPAVRNQPQHF.

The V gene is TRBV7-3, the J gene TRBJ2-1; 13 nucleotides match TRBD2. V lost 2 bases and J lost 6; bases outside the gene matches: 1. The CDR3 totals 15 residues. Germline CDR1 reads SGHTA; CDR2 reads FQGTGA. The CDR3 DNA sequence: TGTGCCAGCAGCTTAGGACTAGCGGGAGTCAATGAGCAGTTCTTC. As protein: CASSLGLAGVNEQFF.

The CDR3 DNA follows: TGTGCCTGGAGGAGCGGGGGATACAATGAGCAGTTCTTC. Amino acid sequence: CAWRSGGYNEQFF. This chain connects TRBV30 to TRBJ2-1; 8 bases fit TRBD2. CDR3 length: 13 amino acids. V gave up 3 bases and J gave up 4 bases; unmatched junction bases: 2. Per germline, CDR1 GTSNPN and CDR2 SVGIG (reference sequence).

DNA of the CDR3: TGCGCCAGCAGCACCATAGCGGGAACCTACGAGCAGTACTTC. Translation gives CASSTIAGTYEQYF. The V gene is TRBV5-1, the J gene TRBJ2-7; 8 nucleotides line up with TRBD2. Losses at the gene ends were 4 bases for V and 2 bases for J; bases not matched to a gene: 5. The CDR3 loop spans 14 amino acids. CDR1 is SGHRS, CDR2 YFSETQ, per germline.

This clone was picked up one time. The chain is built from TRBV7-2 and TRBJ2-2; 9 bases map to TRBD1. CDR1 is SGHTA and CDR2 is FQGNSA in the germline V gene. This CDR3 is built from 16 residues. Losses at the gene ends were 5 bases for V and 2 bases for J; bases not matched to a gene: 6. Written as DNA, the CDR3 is TGTGCCAGCAGCCTAAGACAGGGGGTCAACACCGGGGAGCTGTTTTTT. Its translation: CASSLRQGVNTGELFF.

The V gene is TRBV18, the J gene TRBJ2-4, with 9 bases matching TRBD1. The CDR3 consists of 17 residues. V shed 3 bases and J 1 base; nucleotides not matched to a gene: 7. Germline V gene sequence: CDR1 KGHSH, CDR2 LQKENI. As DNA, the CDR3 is TGTGCCAGCTCACCCCGGGACAGGGAGTCCGCCAAAAACATTCAGTACTTC. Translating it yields CASSPRDRESAKNIQYF.

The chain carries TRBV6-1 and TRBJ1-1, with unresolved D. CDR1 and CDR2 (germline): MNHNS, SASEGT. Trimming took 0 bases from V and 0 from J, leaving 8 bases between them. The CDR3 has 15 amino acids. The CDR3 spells CASSEARGMNTEAFF. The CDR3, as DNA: TGTGCCAGCAGTGAAGCGCGGGGAATGAACACTGAAGCTTTCTTT.

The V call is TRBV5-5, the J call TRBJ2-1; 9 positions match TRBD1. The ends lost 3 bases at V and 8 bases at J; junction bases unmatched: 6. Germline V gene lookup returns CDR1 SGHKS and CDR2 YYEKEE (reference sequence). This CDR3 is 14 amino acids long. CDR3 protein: CASSSWDRAHEQFF. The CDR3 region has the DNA TGTGCCAGCAGCTCTTGGGACAGGGCCCATGAGCAGTTCTTC. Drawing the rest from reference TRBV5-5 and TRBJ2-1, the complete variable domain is DAGVTQSPTHLIKTRGQQVTLRCSPISGHKSVSWYQQVLGQGPQFIFQYYEKEERGRGNFPDRFSARQFPNYSSELNVNALLLGDSALYLCASSSWDRAHEQFFGPGTRLTVL.

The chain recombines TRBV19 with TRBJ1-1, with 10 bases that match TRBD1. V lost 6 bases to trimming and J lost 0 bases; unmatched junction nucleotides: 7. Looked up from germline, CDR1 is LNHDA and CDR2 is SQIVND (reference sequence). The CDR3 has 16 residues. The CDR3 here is CASRGPGTGVNTEAFF. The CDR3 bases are TGTGCCAGTAGGGGCCCCGGGACAGGGGTGAACACTGAAGCTTTCTTT.

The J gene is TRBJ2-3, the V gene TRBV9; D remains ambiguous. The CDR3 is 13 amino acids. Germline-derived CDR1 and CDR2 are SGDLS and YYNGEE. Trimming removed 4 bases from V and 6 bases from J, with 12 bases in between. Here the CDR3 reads CASSPSVVDTQYF. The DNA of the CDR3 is TGTGCCAGCAGCCCCTCGGTGGTCGATACGCAGTATTTT.